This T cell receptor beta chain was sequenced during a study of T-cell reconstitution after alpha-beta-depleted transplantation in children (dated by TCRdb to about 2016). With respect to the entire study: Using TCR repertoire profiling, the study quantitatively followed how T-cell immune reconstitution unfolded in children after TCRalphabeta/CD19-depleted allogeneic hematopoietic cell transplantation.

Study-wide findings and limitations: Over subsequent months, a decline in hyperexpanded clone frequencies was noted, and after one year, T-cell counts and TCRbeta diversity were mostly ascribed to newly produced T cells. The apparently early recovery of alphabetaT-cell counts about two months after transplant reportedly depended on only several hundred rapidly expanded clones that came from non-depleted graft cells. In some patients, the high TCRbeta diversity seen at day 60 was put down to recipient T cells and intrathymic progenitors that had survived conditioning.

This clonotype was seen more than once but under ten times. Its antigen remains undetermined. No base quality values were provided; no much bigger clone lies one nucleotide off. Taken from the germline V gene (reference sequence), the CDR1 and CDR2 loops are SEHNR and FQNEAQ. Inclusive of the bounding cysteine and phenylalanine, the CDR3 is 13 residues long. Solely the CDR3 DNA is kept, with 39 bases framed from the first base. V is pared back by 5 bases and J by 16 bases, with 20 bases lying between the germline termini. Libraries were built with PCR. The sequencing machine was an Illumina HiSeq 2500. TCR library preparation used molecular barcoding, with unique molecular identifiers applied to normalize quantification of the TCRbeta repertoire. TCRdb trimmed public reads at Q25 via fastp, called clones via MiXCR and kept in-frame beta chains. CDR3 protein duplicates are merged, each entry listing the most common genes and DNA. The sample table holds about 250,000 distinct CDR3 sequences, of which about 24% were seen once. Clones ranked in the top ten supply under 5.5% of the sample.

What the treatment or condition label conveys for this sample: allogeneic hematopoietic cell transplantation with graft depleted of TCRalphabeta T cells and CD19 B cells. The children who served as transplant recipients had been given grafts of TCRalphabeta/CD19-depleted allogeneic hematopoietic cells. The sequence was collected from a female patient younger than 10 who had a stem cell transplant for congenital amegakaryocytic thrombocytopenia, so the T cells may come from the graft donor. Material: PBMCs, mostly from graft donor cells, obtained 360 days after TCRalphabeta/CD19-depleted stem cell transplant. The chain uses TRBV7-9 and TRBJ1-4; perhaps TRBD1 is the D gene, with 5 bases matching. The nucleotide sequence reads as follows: TGTGCCAGCAGCCAAAACGGTCCAGGGCCGGCGTTTTTT. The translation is CASSQNGPGPAFF.